The 23 T cell receptor beta chains in this list originate from one sample, sequenced in a study of T cells in Graves' hyperthyroidism and ophthalmopathy (dated by TCRdb to between 2018 and 2021). Library preparation was by multiplex PCR. The instrument was an Illumina HiSeq 2000. The TCR beta CDR3 regions were amplified from RNA transcripts. For the first round of RT-PCR on the TCR CDR3, the HTBI primer set was used together with the Qiagen OneStep RT-PCR kit. The raw public data were reprocessed by TCRdb itself: fastp quality trimming at Q25, MiXCR clonotype calling, in-frame beta chains only. Every distinct CDR3 protein forms one entry, paired with its most common genes and DNA. This sample holds hundreds of thousands of distinct CDR3 sequences; roughly 15% were observed only once. Roughly 4.5% of the sample is taken by the ten largest. The sample consisted of blood. These receptors all come from a woman aged 40 to 49 with Graves' ophthalmopathy.

This clonotype was counted ten times or more. The chain carries TRBV28 and TRBJ2-2, with 12 bases matching TRBD2. V gave up 1 base and J gave up 0 bases; unmatched junction bases: 3. The germline V gene has CDR1 MDHEN and CDR2 SYDVKM. The CDR3 covers 18 residues. The CDR3 DNA sequence: TGTGCCAGCAGTTTATTCCTAGCGGGAGGGTCGAACACCGGGGAGCTGTTTTTT. It codes for CASSLFLAGGSNTGELFF.

As to this clonotype: This may come from a read error, since a much larger clone is one base off. The chain couples TRBV11-1 to TRBJ2-2; D not certain. The CDR3 loop spans 16 amino acids. From germline, CDR1 is SGHAT and CDR2 FQDESV (reference sequence). Written as DNA, the CDR3 is TGTGCCAGCATCTTAGTTGCAGGAGAGAACACCGGGGAGCTGTTTTTT. As protein: CASILVAGENTGELFF.

The chain couples TRBV29-1 to TRBJ2-7; 12 positions match TRBD2. The germline gives CDR1 SQVTM, CDR2 ANQGSEA. CDR3 length: 15 amino acids. V lost 4 bases, J lost 2 bases, and 6 bases stayed unmatched. CDR3 nucleotides: TGCAGCGTTGTAGGGAGACTAGCGGGAGCCTACGAGCAGTACTTC. Amino acid sequence: CSVVGRLAGAYEQYF.

This clonotype was recorded many times. V gene TRBV9 combines with J gene TRBJ1-1; possible D gene TRBD1, 6 bases. CDR1 is SGDLS and CDR2 is YYNGEE in the germline V gene. V lost 0 bases and J 3 bases, leaving 24 bases between the germline ends. CDR3 length equals 19 residues. CDR3 sequence: CASSVDRDGLLHPDTEAFF. For the CDR3, the DNA is TGTGCCAGCAGCGTAGACAGGGACGGCTTACTCCATCCGGACACTGAAGCTTTCTTT.

V is TRBV28 and J is TRBJ1-5; D uncertain. The CDR3 has 14 residues. The V gene lost 11 bases and the J gene lost 6 bases, with 20 bases spanning the gap. The germline gives CDR1 MDHEN, CDR2 SYDVKM. CDR3 sequence reads: CAANPGRAGQPQHF. The CDR3 region has the DNA TGTGCCGCCAACCCCGGCAGAGCTGGTCAGCCCCAGCATTTT.

The sample holds many counts of this clonotype. The chain joins TRBV2 to TRBJ2-2, with unresolved D. Germline-derived CDR1 and CDR2 are SNHLY and FYNNEI. The CDR3 spans 13 residues. Trimming shortened V by 7 bases and J by 7 bases, and 13 bases separated the two germline ends. The CDR3 DNA follows: TGTGCCAGCAAGAAGGCTCCCGGCGGGGAGCTGTTTTTT. Protein product: CASKKAPGGELFF. Based on the CDR3 plus reference TRBV2 and TRBJ2-2, the full variable domain is EPEVTQTPSHQVTQMGQEVILRCVPISNHLYFYWYRQILGQKVEFLVSFYNNEISEKSEIFDDQFSVERPDGSNFTLKIRSTKLEDSAMYFCASKKAPGGELFFGEGSRLTVL.

J is TRBJ2-3 and V is TRBV6-4; D may correspond to TRBD1 or TRBD2 (5 bases each). Germline CDR1 is MRHNA and CDR2 is SNTAGT. V was clipped by 3 bases and J by 4 bases, with 14 bases between them. The CDR3 covers 15 residues. This CDR3 reads CASSESGSRADTQYF. CDR3 in DNA: TGTGCCAGCAGTGAGTCAGGGAGCCGCGCAGATACGCAGTATTTT.

The chain joins TRBV30 to TRBJ2-3, with D maybe TRBD2 (5 bases). Trimming removed 3 bases from V and 5 bases from J, with 12 bases in between. Germline assignment: CDR1 GTSNPN and CDR2 SVGIG (reference sequence). The CDR3 has 13 residues. The CDR3 protein is CAWSYGKRDTQYF. The DNA of the CDR3 is TGTGCCTGGAGCTACGGGAAGAGAGATACGCAGTATTTT.

This clonotype has a count of ten or more. This chain joins TRBV7-2 and TRBJ2-2; the D is unclear. V was clipped by 5 bases and J by 1 base, with 8 bases between them. Looked up from germline, CDR1 is SGHTA and CDR2 is FQGNSA. This CDR3 contains 14 residues. CDR3 bases: TGTGCCAGCAGCCCCCCGAAGAACACCGGGGAGCTGTTTTTT. Translation gives CASSPPKNTGELFF.

The chain couples TRBV28 to TRBJ1-6, with D hard to call. The CDR3 length is 15 residues. Trimming took 4 bases from V and 9 from J, leaving 16 bases between them. In germline, CDR1 is MDHEN, CDR2 SYDVKM. CDR3 amino acids: CASSSEVGARSPLHF. Here the CDR3 DNA reads TGTGCCAGCAGTTCCGAGGTCGGAGCCCGTTCACCCCTCCACTTT.

There are many counts of this clonotype. This rearrangement joins TRBV18 to TRBJ2-7, with 9 positions matching TRBD2. The V and J ends lost 2 bases and 5 bases, in that order; junction bases with no gene match: 4. This CDR3 is built from 14 residues. Germline V CDR1 and CDR2: KGHSH, LQKENI. The CDR3, as DNA: TGTGCCAGCTCACCAAGAGCGGGAGGCAACGAGCAGTACTTC. Its translation: CASSPRAGGNEQYF.

In its sample, this clonotype was seen many times. This chain links TRBV6-5 with TRBJ2-7; 8 positions agree with TRBD1. V trimming: 2 bases; J trimming: 3 bases; junction bases outside the gene matches: 3. The CDR3 covers 14 residues. The V gene's germline CDR1 is MNHEY and CDR2 SVGAGI. The CDR3 DNA follows: TGTGCCAGCAGTTACAGACAGGGGATCTACGAGCAGTACTTC. Translated, it gives CASSYRQGIYEQYF.

This clonotype was detected ten times or more. The rearrangement uses TRBV6-1 and TRBJ1-3; 9 bases agree with TRBD1. CDR1 and CDR2 from the germline V gene are MNHNS and SASEGT. The junction had 6 bases not matched to a gene; V was cut back by 3 bases and J by 0 bases. This CDR3 spans 17 amino acids. CDR3 DNA: TGTGCCAGCAGTGATCCCGGACAGGGGAACTCTGGAAACACCATATATTTT. This codes for CASSDPGQGNSGNTIYF.

This clonotype showed up just a few times. V and J are TRBV11-2 and TRBJ1-5; no firm D call. This CDR3 has 13 residues. V was clipped by 2 bases and J by 5 bases, with 7 bases between them. The V gene's germline CDR1 is SGHAT and CDR2 FQNNGV. CDR3 sequence (DNA): TGTGCCAGCAGCTTACGTCCGGATCAGCCCCAGCATTTT. This encodes CASSLRPDQPQHF.

This chain connects TRBV28 to TRBJ2-4; D is undetermined. The germline V gene encodes CDR1 MDHEN and CDR2 SYDVKM. Trimming removed 5 bases at V and 8 bases at J, with 16 bases between. CDR3 length equals 14 residues. The CDR3 spells CASSNPEAYYIQYF. The CDR3 DNA sequence: TGTGCCAGCAGTAATCCAGAGGCTTATTACATTCAGTACTTC. Full variable domain (remainder filled in from reference TRBV28 and TRBJ2-4): DVKVTQSSRYLVKRTGEKVFLECVQDMDHENMFWYRQDPGLGLRLIYFSYDVKMKEKGDIPEGYSVSREKKERFSLILESASTNQTSMYLCASSNPEAYYIQYFGAGTRLSVL.

The chain uses TRBV13 and TRBJ2-2; 13 bases map to TRBD2. Germline loops: CDR1 PRHDT, CDR2 FYEKMQ (reference sequence). Trimming at V came to 5 bases and at J to 4 bases, leaving 7 bases not matched to a gene. The CDR3 has 17 residues. CDR3 sequence: CASSRGLAGDSTGELFF. The CDR3 coding sequence is TGTGCCAGCAGCCGAGGACTAGCGGGAGATAGCACCGGGGAGCTGTTTTTT.

This clonotype was seen repeatedly, ten times or more. This chain links TRBV4-1 with TRBJ2-2, with TRBD1 matching over 8 bases. Per the germline V gene, CDR1 is MGHRA and CDR2 is YSYEKL. The CDR3 is made up of 15 amino acids. V gave up 3 bases and J gave up 8 bases; unmatched junction bases: 8. The chain's CDR3 is CASSHARQGSGELFF. CDR3 sequence (DNA): TGCGCCAGCAGCCACGCGAGACAGGGGTCGGGGGAGCTGTTTTTT.

This clonotype appeared many times. The chain carries TRBV20-1 and TRBJ2-7; 7 positions match TRBD2. The germline CDR1 and CDR2 sequences are DFQATT and SNEGSKA (reference sequence). V gave up 5 bases and J gave up 0 bases; unmatched junction bases: 13. The CDR3 has 16 amino acids. CDR3 sequence (DNA): TGCAGTGCTGAGAGGGAGGGATACGGATTCTCCTACGAGCAGTACTTC. Encoded protein: CSAEREGYGFSYEQYF.

This clonotype was seen a few times. The rearrangement links TRBV6-5 to TRBJ2-1; 8 nucleotides align to TRBD1. Per the germline V gene, CDR1 is MNHEY and CDR2 is SVGAGI. The CDR3 spans 17 residues. Unmatched junction bases numbered 14, after V lost 2 bases and J lost 8 bases. The CDR3 coding sequence is TGTGCCAGCAGTTACACAGGGGGTAGGACTATTCTTGATGAGCAGTTCTTC. Protein: CASSYTGGRTILDEQFF.

This clonotype was seen a handful of times. The chain links TRBV30 to TRBJ1-1; tentative D call: TRBD1 (6 bases). The CDR3 extends over 13 amino acids. CDR1 GTSNPN and CDR2 SVGIG come from the germline V gene (reference sequence). Trimming cost V 0 bases and J 4 bases, with 9 bases left between them. CDR3 protein: CAWSVQGSTEAFF. The DNA of the CDR3 is TGTGCCTGGAGTGTACAGGGAAGCACTGAAGCTTTCTTT.

This clonotype has just a few counts. This chain's CDR3 is CASSISAGIYGYTF. The CDR3 DNA sequence: TGTGCCAGTAGTATATCCGCAGGAATCTATGGCTACACCTTC. V is TRBV19 and J is TRBJ1-2; D ambiguous. The CDR3 totals 14 residues. Looked up from germline, CDR1 is LNHDA and CDR2 is SQIVND (reference sequence). The ends were cut back, 2 bases at V and 4 bases at J, with 11 bases in the middle.

This clonotype was seen at least ten times. The chain couples TRBV5-6 to TRBJ2-7; D is perhaps TRBD2 (6 bases). The CDR3 runs 16 residues. V shed 2 bases and J shed 0 bases, with 15 bases lying between them. Germline CDR1 reads SGHDT; CDR2 reads YYEEEE. As DNA, the CDR3 is TGTGCCAGCAGCTTAGGCGGGATTTTAAGCTCCTACGAGCAGTACTTC. Amino acid sequence: CASSLGGILSSYEQYF.

This clonotype was seen at least ten times. The CDR3 DNA reads as TGTGCCAGCAGTTTACAGGGCGCTACAGGGGAGGAGACCCAGTACTTC. Translated, it gives CASSLQGATGEETQYF. The chain employs TRBV28 and TRBJ2-5; the match to TRBD1 covers 7 bases. The V gene's germline CDR1 is MDHEN and CDR2 SYDVKM. The CDR3 is 16 amino acids. V lost 2 bases, J lost 5 bases, and 11 bases stayed unmatched.